The clone carrying this T cell receptor (beta chain) showed up just a few times. At one of its ends the junction is not consistent with the germline gene, which may arise from a read error. Amplified TCR beta CDR3 regions came from RNA transcripts. A set of HTBI primers served as the primers for a first-round RT-PCR of the TCR CDR3. TCRdb ran MiXCR on the multiplex PCR reads and lists one entry per CDR3 protein. The sample consists of more than 550,000 distinct CDR3 sequences, 17% of them appearing once. When ophthalmopathy did not progress within 18 months, Graves' hyperthyroidism was considered stable. These data come from a study of T cells in Graves' hyperthyroidism and ophthalmopathy. Germline CDR1 reads MNHEY; CDR2 reads SMNVEV (reference sequence). CDR3 length equals 14 residues.

The genes are TRBV27 and TRBJ1-5; D not resolved. The sequencing sample was made of blood. The sequence was obtained from a middle-aged man with Graves' hyperthyroidism. CDR3 nucleotide sequence: TGTGCCAGCAGTTTGGAGGCTAGCAATAAGCCCCAGCATTTT. Translated, it gives CASSLEASNKPQHF.